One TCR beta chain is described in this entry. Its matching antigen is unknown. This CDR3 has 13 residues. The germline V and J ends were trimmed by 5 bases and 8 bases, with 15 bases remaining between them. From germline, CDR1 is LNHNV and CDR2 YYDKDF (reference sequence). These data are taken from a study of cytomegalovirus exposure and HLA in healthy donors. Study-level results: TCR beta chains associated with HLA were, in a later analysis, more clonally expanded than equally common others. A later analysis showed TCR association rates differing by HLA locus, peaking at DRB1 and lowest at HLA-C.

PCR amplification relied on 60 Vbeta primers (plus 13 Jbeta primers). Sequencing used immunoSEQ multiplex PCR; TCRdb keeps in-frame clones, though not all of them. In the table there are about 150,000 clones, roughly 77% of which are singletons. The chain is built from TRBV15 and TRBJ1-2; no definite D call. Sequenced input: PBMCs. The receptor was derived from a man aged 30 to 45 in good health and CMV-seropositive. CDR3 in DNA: TGTGCCACCAGCTTGACGGGGTCGGAAGGCTACACCTTC. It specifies CATSLTGSEGYTF.